This TCR beta chain was profiled in a study of blood T cell repertoires in COVID-19. CDR3 length: 13 residues. CDR1 is LNHDA and CDR2 is SQIVND in the germline V gene (reference sequence). The junction had 1 base not matched to a gene; V was cut back by 6 bases and J by 5 bases. Repertoires were generated with immunoSEQ multiplex PCR, while TCRdb's copy carries only in-frame clones and drops some. The table records about 120,000 clones, about 84% of them present only once. This TCR was sampled from a man in his 60s with acute or convalescent COVID-19. The rearrangement joins TRBV19 to TRBJ1-5; 10 bases fit TRBD1. The material sequenced was peripheral blood. CDR3 region: CASRGQGYQPQHF. Written as DNA, the CDR3 is TGTGCCAGTAGGGGACAGGGGTATCAGCCCCAGCATTTT.